This is a list of T cell receptor beta chains from one sample in a study of T-cell reconstitution after alpha-beta-depleted transplantation in children. TCRdb re-derived calls from the PCR reads in MiXCR, one entry per CDR3 protein. The table has some 200,000 distinct CDR3 sequences, about 6% seen once; the top ten hold under 6%. The sample in question was PBMCs, obtained before TCRalphabeta/CD19-depleted stem cell transplant. The receptors were sampled from a girl under three years old with combined immunodeficiency, due to receive a stem cell transplant. Both conserved end residues are part of each CDR3. Each record gives: J gene, clone size, D gene, CDR3 length, V gene, CDR3 DNA, CDR3 protein. The D gene is left open where the match is weak. Clone size is not always given. Where it is, it says once, few, many or a class for expanded clones.

>TRBJ2-7|many|NA|15|TRBV6-5
TGTGCCAGCAGTTACTCGGGCGGAGAGGGATACGAGCAGTACTTC
CASSYSGGEGYEQYF
>TRBJ1-6|NA|NA|17|TRBV7-9
TGTGCCAGCAGCCCGTCGGCCCTGAGCGGAGATAATTCACCCCTCCACTTT
CASSPSALSGDNSPLHF
>TRBJ1-1|many|TRBD1|15|TRBV6-5
TGTGCCAGCAGTTTGCCCGACAGGGAGAACACTGAAGCTTTCTTT
CASSLPDRENTEAFF
>TRBJ1-5|many|NA|12|TRBV12-3/TRBV12-4
TGTGCCAGCAGTACACAGGGCCAGCCCCAGCATTTT
CASSTQGQPQHF
>TRBJ2-7|many|NA|13|TRBV27
TGTGCCAGCAGTCGGACAGAAACCTACGAGCAGTACTTC
CASSRTETYEQYF
>TRBJ2-3|many|TRBD2|15|TRBV20-1
TGCAGTGCTAGAGCGCTAGCGGGGAGCAGAGATACGCAGTATTTT
CSARALAGSRDTQYF
>TRBJ2-2|many|NA|15|TRBV7-3
TGTGCCAGCAGCCCTCAAGGGTCTAACACCGGGGAGCTGTTTTTT
CASSPQGSNTGELFF
>TRBJ2-7|many|TRBD2|14|TRBV12-3/TRBV12-4
TGTGCCAGCAGTTTAGCCGGGAGGGACTACGAGCAGTACTTC
CASSLAGRDYEQYF
>TRBJ2-7|many|NA|15|TRBV20-1
TGCAGTGCTATGAAACGAAGGCCCCCCTCCTACGAGCAGTACTTC
CSAMKRRPPSYEQYF
>TRBJ2-3|many|NA|13|TRBV12-3/TRBV12-4
TGTGCCAGCAGTTCCCTAACAGGAGATACGCAGTATTTT
CASSSLTGDTQYF
>TRBJ1-1|NA|NA|17|TRBV4-3
TGCGCCAGCAGCCAAGACCGGCGGGGATCTTTGAACACTGAAGCTTTCTTT
CASSQDRRGSLNTEAFF
>TRBJ1-2|few|NA|19|TRBV4-3
TGCGCCAGCAGCCAAGATATAGCCCCCTTCACAGGGAGACTAGGAGGCTACACCTTC
CASSQDIAPFTGRLGGYTF
>TRBJ2-7|NA|TRBD1|14|TRBV7-2
TGTGCCAGCAGCTTCGGGACAGGGGCTCCTAAGCAGTACTTC
CASSFGTGAPKQYF
>TRBJ1-3|few|NA|11|TRBV29-1
TGCAGCGTTGTACTGGACAGCTGGCTTTATTTT
CSVVLDSWLYF
>TRBJ2-1|few|NA|16|TRBV15
TGTGCCACCAGCGGCCGAGGGGGGCCGGGGTACAATGAGCAGTTCTTC
CATSGRGGPGYNEQFF
>TRBJ2-2|many|NA|13|TRBV4-3
TGCGCCAGCAGCCAAGATAGATGGGTGGAGCTGTTTTTT
CASSQDRWVELFF
>TRBJ1-4|many|NA|18|TRBV25-1
TGTGCCAGCAGTCCACCCTGGGAAGGGGGTTTTATCGAGGAAAAACTGTTTTTT
CASSPPWEGGFIEEKLFF
>TRBJ2-3|many|NA|16|TRBV28
TGTGCCAGCAGTTTTTGGGGGCGCAGGGCCCCAGATACGCAGTATTTT
CASSFWGRRAPDTQYF
>TRBJ1-1|many|TRBD1|14|TRBV18
TGTGCCAGCTCACCACCTAACAGGGGCCCTGAAGCTTTCTTT
CASSPPNRGPEAFF
>TRBJ2-3|many|TRBD2|17|TRBV4-2
TGTGCCAGCAGCCAAGTCACGCTAGCGGGGGGCCTGGATACGCAGTATTTT
CASSQVTLAGGLDTQYF
>TRBJ1-1|many|NA|14|TRBV7-9
TGTGCCAGCAGCTTGGACATTCGGGACACTGAAGCTTTCTTT
CASSLDIRDTEAFF
>TRBJ2-5|many|TRBD1|14|TRBV9
TGTGCCAGCAGCGTGGGACAGGGACAAGAGACCCAGTACTTC
CASSVGQGQETQYF
>TRBJ1-2|NA|NA|15|TRBV28
TGTGCCAGCAGTTTATTAGGGACTTACTTCTATGGCTACACCTTC
CASSLLGTYFYGYTF
>TRBJ2-3|many|NA|15|TRBV7-9
TGTGCCAGCAGCCTGAGAGGAGATCACACAGATACGCAGTATTTT
CASSLRGDHTDTQYF
>TRBJ2-1|NA|NA|16|TRBV4-3
TGCGCCAGCAGCCACCGCGGGATGAGCTCCTACAATGAGCAGTTCTTC
CASSHRGMSSYNEQFF
>TRBJ2-1|many|TRBD2|18|TRBV3-1
TGTGCCAGCAGCCAAGACCCTAGCGGGAGGGCCATTTACAATGAGCAGTTCTTC
CASSQDPSGRAIYNEQFF
>TRBJ2-7|many|NA|14|TRBV25-1
TGTGCCAGCAGTGGAACGTCACCTCACCCCGAGCAGTACTTC
CASSGTSPHPEQYF
>TRBJ2-2|many|TRBD2|18|TRBV6-5
TGTGCCGCGGGCGCCATGGGACTAGCGGGGTTTAACACCGGGGAGCTGTTTTTT
CAAGAMGLAGFNTGELFF
>TRBJ2-7|NA|NA|15|TRBV6-5
TGTGCCAGCAGTTGCTCGAACAGGGAAGGCTACGAGCAGTACTTC
CASSCSNREGYEQYF
>TRBJ2-1|many|TRBD2|18|TRBV4-2
TGTGCCAGCAGCCCCCCCGTTCCACTAGCGGGGGGGCAGCAGGAGCAGTTCTTC
CASSPPVPLAGGQQEQFF
>TRBJ2-1|many|NA|15|TRBV7-2
TGTGCCAGCAGCTCCCCAGACCTCTTCCGGAATGAGCAGTTCTTC
CASSSPDLFRNEQFF
>TRBJ1-1|many|NA|15|TRBV7-9
TGTGCCAGCAGCTTAAAAGGGCATTCGAACACTGAAGCTTTCTTT
CASSLKGHSNTEAFF
>TRBJ2-7|many|NA|14|TRBV5-1
TGCGCCAGCAGCTTGGGCCAGGGTTTTAACGAGCAGTACTTC
CASSLGQGFNEQYF
>TRBJ1-1|many|NA|13|TRBV20-1
TGCAGTGCCCATCTCGCGATGAACACTGAAGCTTTCTTT
CSAHLAMNTEAFF
>TRBJ2-7|many|NA|15|TRBV21-1
TGTGCCAGCAGCAAATCACAGCACAGTCCTTACGAGCAGTACTTC
CASSKSQHSPYEQYF
>TRBJ2-7|many|TRBD2|15|TRBV5-1
TGCGCCAGCAGCCCGGGGACTAGCGCATCCTACGAGCAGTACTTC
CASSPGTSASYEQYF
>TRBJ2-1|many|TRBD2|17|TRBV9
TGTGCCAGCAGCGTAAATCGCGGGCTAGCGGGTTACAATGAGCAGTTCTTC
CASSVNRGLAGYNEQFF
>TRBJ2-3|many|TRBD2|14|TRBV7-9
TGTGCCAGCAGCTTAACTAGCGGGGTGGATACGCAGTATTTT
CASSLTSGVDTQYF
>TRBJ1-1|few|NA|12|TRBV18
TGTGCCAGCTCGGCGGGGGGGCCTGAAGCTTTCTTT
CASSAGGPEAFF
>TRBJ1-6|many|NA|17|TRBV20-1
TGCAGTGCTAGAGATACCCATGAGGGGTGGCATAATTCACCCCTCCACTTT
CSARDTHEGWHNSPLHF
>TRBJ2-3|many|NA|15|TRBV3-1
TGTGCCAGCAGCCCCTCTTCGTCGGGAACAGATACGCAGTATTTT
CASSPSSSGTDTQYF